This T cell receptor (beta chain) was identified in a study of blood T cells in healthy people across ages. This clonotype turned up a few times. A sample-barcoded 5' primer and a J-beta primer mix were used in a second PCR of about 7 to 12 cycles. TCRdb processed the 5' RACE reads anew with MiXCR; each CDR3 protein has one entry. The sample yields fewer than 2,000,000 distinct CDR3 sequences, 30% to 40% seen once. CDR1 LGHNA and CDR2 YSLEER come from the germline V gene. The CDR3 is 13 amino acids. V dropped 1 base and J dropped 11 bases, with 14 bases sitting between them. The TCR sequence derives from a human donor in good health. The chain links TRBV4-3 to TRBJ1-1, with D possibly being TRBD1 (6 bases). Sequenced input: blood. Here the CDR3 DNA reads TGCGCCAGCAGCCAAGGAGGTCAGGGGCTGGCTTTCTTT. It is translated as CASSQGGQGLAFF.